This T cell receptor (beta chain) was recovered during a study of Tregs in tolerant kidney transplant recipients. The repertoire was sequenced with immunoSEQ multiplex PCR; TCRdb's copy has only in-frame clones and lacks some. The profile shows 50,000 to 85,000 clones, around 90% of them singletons. V was pared by 3 bases and J by 8 bases, with 9 bases between. The CDR3 length is 12 residues. Germline values: CDR1 MNHEY, CDR2 SMNVEV (reference sequence). In this sample, this clone turned up once. Its antigen is still unknown. Study results and limitations: For some patients, primers changed over time, blocking nucleotide-level comparison.

The TCR comes from a human donor who received a combined kidney and bone marrow transplant. The sequences come from CD8+ T cells from blood, collected before the transplant. The chain recombines TRBV27 with TRBJ2-3, with D possibly TRBD1 on 6 matching bases. CDR3 bases: TGTGCCAGCAGTTTGGGGGCGAGTACGCAGTATTTT. Translating it yields CASSLGASTQYF.